This TCR beta chain was captured in a study of T cell responses to AZD1222 COVID-19 vaccine. A remark on this clone: Its target is not known.

The study, taken as a whole, reports: Increased Spike-specific TCR breadth and depth were observed after two AZD1222 doses. Nearly half of the spike-specific TCRs reportedly recognize variant regions that carry no mutations. Vaccine-associated CD4 TCRs ranged over spike, dominating at 160-218 and 743-854.

With 6 bases clipped from V and 4 bases from J, the junction kept 8 bases outside the gene matches. Germline CDR1 reads MNHEY; CDR2 reads SVGAGI. CDR3 length: 14 amino acids. Some clones are missing from TCRdb's copy, which holds only in-frame ones; the method was immunoSEQ multiplex PCR. The repertoire holds over 100,000 clones, with about nine tenths as singletons. The V call is TRBV6-5, the J call TRBJ1-2; 7 nucleotides agree with TRBD1. The source of this sequence is an adult who received the MenACWY meningococcal vaccine as a control. The sequencing here drew on peripheral blood, taken 28 days after the second dose of the MenACWY control vaccine. The CDR3 DNA is TGTGCCAGCAGCCTCGGGGACAGCTTCTATGGCTACACCTTC. Its translation is CASSLGDSFYGYTF.